This passage covers 8 T cell receptor beta chains from one sample sequenced in a study of Graves' ophthalmopathy and Graves' hyperthyroidism. RNA served as the template for amplifying TCR beta CDR3 regions. RT-PCR was first run with HTBI primers, then multiplex PCR in a second round. One entry per CDR3 protein, called by TCRdb with MiXCR from the multiplex PCR reads. The sample lists 650,000 to 900,000 distinct CDR3 sequences; roughly 41% were seen once. Material: peripheral blood. The receptor set was obtained from an adult man with Graves' ophthalmopathy.

The chain employs TRBV29-1 and TRBJ1-1, with 9 bases aligning to TRBD1. Per the germline V gene, CDR1 is SQVTM and CDR2 is ANQGSEA. Trimming removed 1 base from V and 0 bases from J; junction bases left unmatched: 6. The CDR3 spans 16 residues. The CDR3 region is CSVEAGTGNLNTEAFF. CDR3 nucleotide sequence: TGCAGCGTTGAAGCCGGGACAGGGAATCTGAACACTGAAGCTTTCTTT.

In this sample, this clonotype turned up a few times. The chain links TRBV7-8 to TRBJ1-3, with 9 bases matching TRBD1. V was clipped by 4 bases and J by 4 bases; unmatched bases: 8. CDR3 length: 16 residues. Per germline, CDR1 SGHVS and CDR2 FQNEAQ. The CDR3 here is CASSSRTGAGGNTIYF. CDR3 in DNA: TGTGCCAGCAGCTCGAGGACAGGGGCTGGCGGAAACACCATATATTTT.

The CDR3 is CASSAGTSGTYEQYF. CDR3 DNA sequence: TGTGCCAGCAGCGCAGGGACTAGCGGGACCTACGAGCAGTACTTC. This rearrangement joins TRBV2 to TRBJ2-7, with TRBD2 identical over 13 bases. Germline-derived CDR1 and CDR2 are SNHLY and FYNNEI. With V trimmed by 6 bases and J by 2 bases, 4 bases remained unmatched. This CDR3 is built from 15 residues.

This chain links TRBV5-1 with TRBJ2-7; D possibly corresponds to TRBD2 (6 bases). Trimming left V 4 bases short and J 3 bases short, with 20 bases between. The CDR3 spans 16 residues. CDR1 and CDR2 from the germline V gene are SGHRS and YFSETQ. CDR3 coding DNA: TGCGCCAGCAGCGGGAGGCAGGGTCCCAGTTTCTACGAGCAGTACTTC. This sequence encodes CASSGRQGPSFYEQYF.

The genes are TRBV12-3 or TRBV12-4 and TRBJ1-1, with 10 bases aligning to TRBD1. The CDR3 length is 14 residues. V dropped 7 bases and J dropped 3; count of bases not matched to a gene: 5. The CDR3 DNA sequence: TGTGCCAGCAATGACAGGGGGCGGCACACTGAAGCTTTCTTT. This encodes CASNDRGRHTEAFF.

The chain has TRBV25-1 and TRBJ1-4, with TRBD1 identical over 7 bases. This CDR3 has 17 amino acids. Germline CDR1 MGHDK, CDR2 SYGVNS. The trim removed 5 bases at V and 3 bases at J, leaving 12 bases unmatched. CDR3 loop: CASSPSPSGTANEKLFF. CDR3 in DNA: TGTGCCAGCAGTCCCAGTCCGAGCGGGACAGCTAATGAAAAACTGTTTTTT.

To note about this clonotype: A read error is possible here, since a much larger clone lies one base away. The CDR3 coding sequence is TGTGCCAGCAGAGCTGCGCTAGCGGGAACGTCCTACGAGCAGTACTTC. Translation gives CASRAALAGTSYEQYF. This chain uses TRBV2 with TRBJ2-7; the match to TRBD2 covers 9 bases. This CDR3 is built from 16 residues. V lost 6 bases to trimming and J lost 1 base; unmatched junction nucleotides: 10. CDR1 and CDR2 from the germline V gene are SNHLY and FYNNEI.

This clonotype was detected only a few times. The V and J genes are TRBV20-1 and TRBJ2-2; D gene uncertain. Germline V gives CDR1 DFQATT, CDR2 SNEGSKA (reference sequence). The length of the CDR3 is 12 residues. The V end was cut by 3 bases, the J end by 6 bases, with 8 bases between. DNA for the CDR3: TGCAGTGCTAGGATCCCCGCCGGGGAGCTGTTTTTT. Protein: CSARIPAGELFF.